In its sample, the clone carrying this TCR beta chain was seen a few times. The antigen is unknown. The data were taken from a study of identical twins. Broader study findings: With abundant cord blood beta clonotypes, insertions were fewer; memory repertoires showed no such pattern. The study drew conclusions from cross-sectional statistical analysis, not from following the same donors.

TCRdb fed the 5' RACE reads into MiXCR, producing one record per CDR3 protein. Of 400,000 to 650,000 distinct CDR3 sequences listed, roughly a fifth are singletons. The CDR3 runs to 15 residues. V lost 5 bases and J 6 bases, leaving 17 bases between the germline ends. CDR1 DFQATT and CDR2 SNEGSKA come from the germline V gene (reference sequence). The same data also went into a second study, on T cells expressing NK-cell markers. That study adds: Roughly six donors had dominant NKG2C+ clonotypes that comprised about 1.0-7.0% of their CD8+ T cells.

The V gene is TRBV20-1, the J gene TRBJ1-6; D may be TRBD1 (6 bases). The sequence was obtained from a woman aged 18 to 35 in good health. The sequenced sample consisted of CD4+ T cells sorted from blood. In nucleotides, the CDR3 is TGCAGTGCTTCCACGATGACAGGCTCTAATTCACCCCTCCACTTT. This translates into CSASTMTGSNSPLHF.